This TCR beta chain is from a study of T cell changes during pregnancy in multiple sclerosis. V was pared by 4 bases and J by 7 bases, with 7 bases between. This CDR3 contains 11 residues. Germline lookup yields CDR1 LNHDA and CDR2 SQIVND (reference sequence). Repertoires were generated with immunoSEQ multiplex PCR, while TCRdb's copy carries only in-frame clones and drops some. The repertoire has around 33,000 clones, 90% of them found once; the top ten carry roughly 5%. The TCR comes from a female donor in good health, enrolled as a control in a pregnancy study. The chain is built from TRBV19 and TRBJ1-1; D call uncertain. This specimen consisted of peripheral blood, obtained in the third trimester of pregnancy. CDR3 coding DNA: TGTGCCAGTAGTAGTCCATTTGAAGCTTTCTTT. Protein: CASSSPFEAFF.